The 19 T cell receptor beta chains presented below share a single source sample, sequenced in a study of PD-1 blockade in classical Hodgkin lymphoma. Documented time point: cycle 4 day 1 (C4D1), after less than 7 weeks of nivolumab. Autologous stem cell transplantation was followed by relapse in every patient, and brentuximab vedotin exposure varied. Produced via immunoSEQ multiplex PCR; TCRdb's table is partial and in-frame only. The table lists under 130,000 clones, about nine tenths of them singletons, with 19% in the top ten. Specimen: peripheral blood mononuclear cells (PBMCs), collected before the fourth cycle of nivolumab. These receptors came from a human donor with classical Hodgkin lymphoma.

The chain carries TRBV19 and TRBJ1-1; the D is unclear. The germline gives CDR1 LNHDA, CDR2 SQIVND (reference sequence). This CDR3 spans 13 amino acids. V was shortened by 7 bases and J by 1 base, with 10 bases between the two germline ends. The CDR3 bases are TGTGCCAGTATCGAACGGCCGAACACTGAAGCTTTCTTT. Encoded protein: CASIERPNTEAFF. Variable domain in full (rest from reference TRBV19 and TRBJ1-1): DGGITQSPKYLFRKEGQNVTLSCEQNLNHDAMYWYRQDPGQGLRLIYYSQIVNDFQKGDIAEGYSVSREKKESFPLTVTSAQKNPTAFYLCASIERPNTEAFFGQGTRLTVV.

V and J are TRBV18 and TRBJ2-3, with D possibly matching TRBD2 (5 bases). CDR1 is KGHSH and CDR2 is LQKENI in the germline V gene. V was cut by 1 base and J by 6 bases, with 17 bases left in between. There are 16 residues in the CDR3. The CDR3 reads CASSPLPILGGDTQYF. CDR3 nucleotides: TGTGCCAGCTCACCACTTCCTATCCTCGGCGGGGATACGCAGTATTTT.

J is TRBJ1-5 and V is TRBV10-3, with no clear D. Germline V lookup: CDR1 ENHRY, CDR2 SYGVKD. The CDR3 is 12 residues long. Trimming removed 6 bases at V and 4 bases at J, with 7 bases between. The CDR3 coding sequence is TGTGCCATCAGAGGGCCAAATCAGCCCCAGCATTTT. Translation gives CAIRGPNQPQHF.

This sequence joins TRBV10-3 and TRBJ2-1; TRBD2 might be the D (5 bases). The germline gives CDR1 ENHRY, CDR2 SYGVKD. CDR3 length: 12 residues. The V end was cut by 5 bases, the J end by 5 bases, with 7 bases between. For the CDR3, the DNA is TGTGCCATCAGTCCCGGGGACAATGAGCAGTTCTTC. Its translation is CAISPGDNEQFF.

V gene TRBV7-2 combines with J gene TRBJ2-7, with 10 bases matching TRBD1. Per germline, CDR1 SGHTA and CDR2 FQGNSA. V shed 5 bases and J 6 bases; nucleotides not matched to a gene: 7. The CDR3 is 14 residues long. CDR3 DNA: TGTGCCAGCAGCCAGGACAGGGGGGTTGGCGAGCAGTACTTC. This gives the protein CASSQDRGVGEQYF.

This chain connects TRBV30 to TRBJ2-1; D may be TRBD1 (5 bases). The CDR3 spans 11 residues. The germline V gene has CDR1 GTSNPN and CDR2 SVGIG (reference sequence). Deletions cut 0 bases from V and 8 bases from J, with 5 bases between. In DNA, the CDR3 is TGTGCCTGGAGTGTACAGGATGAGCAGTTCTTC. The encoded protein is CAWSVQDEQFF.

The rearrangement links TRBV11-1 to TRBJ1-4; a possible D gene is TRBD1 (6 bases). Germline V CDR1 and CDR2: SGHAT, FQDESV (reference sequence). CDR3 size: 13 residues. The V end was cut by 3 bases, the J end by 8 bases, with 10 bases between. The CDR3 bases are TGTGCCAGCAGCTTGGGGGGGCAAGAAAAACTGTTTTTT. This sequence encodes CASSLGGQEKLFF.

The V gene is TRBV18, the J gene TRBJ1-3, with D unresolved. This CDR3 comprises 16 residues. In germline, CDR1 is KGHSH, CDR2 LQKENI. Trimming shortened V by 3 bases and J by 0 bases, and 12 bases separated the two germline ends. Here the CDR3 reads CASSPGPGSSGNTIYF. The CDR3 DNA sequence: TGTGCCAGCTCACCGGGCCCGGGGTCCTCTGGAAACACCATATATTTT.

This sequence joins TRBV6-5 and TRBJ2-7, with 11 bases matching TRBD1. In germline, CDR1 is MNHEY, CDR2 SVGAGI. This CDR3 region has 14 residues. V lost 7 bases to trimming and J lost 3 bases; unmatched junction nucleotides: 5. CDR3 residues: CASKRGQGVYEQYF. CDR3 DNA sequence: TGTGCCAGCAAGAGGGGACAGGGGGTCTACGAGCAGTACTTC.

V gene TRBV19 combines with J gene TRBJ1-3; D not certain. The CDR3 spans 16 residues. CDR1 and CDR2 from the germline V gene are LNHDA and SQIVND (reference sequence). V was pared by 7 bases and J by 1 base, with 17 bases between. As DNA, the CDR3 is TGTGCCAGTAATTCTCGCCACCCGATTTCTGGAAACACCATATATTTT. It translates to CASNSRHPISGNTIYF. The complete variable domain, with remaining parts taken from reference TRBV19 and TRBJ1-3, reads DGGITQSPKYLFRKEGQNVTLSCEQNLNHDAMYWYRQDPGQGLRLIYYSQIVNDFQKGDIAEGYSVSREKKESFPLTVTSAQKNPTAFYLCASNSRHPISGNTIYFGEGSWLTVV.

This rearrangement joins TRBV18 to TRBJ2-1; 7 positions agree with TRBD2. This CDR3 spans 16 amino acids. The V and J ends lost 0 bases and 5 bases, in that order; junction bases with no gene match: 7. CDR1 is KGHSH, CDR2 LQKENI, per germline. CDR3 nucleotide sequence: TGTGCCAGCTCACCACCGGGCCTAGCGGACCACAATGAGCAGTTCTTC. It specifies CASSPPGLADHNEQFF.

This rearrangement joins TRBV7-6 to TRBJ2-1; maybe TRBD2 (7 bases). Between the trimmed V and J ends, which lost 5 bases and 0 bases, there was a span of 14 bases. The length of the CDR3 is 16 residues. Per germline, CDR1 SGHVS and CDR2 FNYEAQ. In DNA, the CDR3 is TGTGCCAGCAGCCGCAGGGGAGGGAGCTCCTACAATGAGCAGTTCTTC. This codes for CASSRRGGSSYNEQFF. The full variable domain, completed using reference TRBV7-6 and TRBJ2-1, is GAGVSQSPRYKVTKRGQDVALRCDPISGHVSLYWYRQALGQGPEFLTYFNYEAQQDKSGLPNDRFSAERPEGSISTLTIQRTEQRDSAMYRCASSRRGGSSYNEQFFGPGTRLTVL.

The rearrangement uses TRBV7-9 and TRBJ1-1; possible D gene TRBD1, 6 bases. In germline, CDR1 is SEHNR, CDR2 FQNEAQ (reference sequence). This CDR3 comprises 13 residues. Trimming took off 2 bases at V and 6 bases at J, with 10 bases between the two ends. CDR3 DNA sequence: TGTGCCAGCAGCTTACAGGGGCGCGCTGAAGCTTTCTTT. It specifies CASSLQGRAEAFF. The complete variable domain, with remaining parts taken from reference TRBV7-9 and TRBJ1-1, reads DTGVSQNPRHKITKRGQNVTFRCDPISEHNRLYWYRQTLGQGPEFLTYFQNEAQLEKSRLLSDRFSAERPKGSFSTLEIQRTEQGDSAMYLCASSLQGRAEAFFGQGTRLTVV.

This sequence joins TRBV5-4 and TRBJ1-5; D remains ambiguous. Germline V gene sequence: CDR1 SGHNT, CDR2 YYREEE (reference sequence). Deletions cut 2 bases from V and 7 bases from J, with 7 bases between. This CDR3 is built from 12 residues. The DNA of the CDR3 is TGTGCCAGCAGCTTACCGGGACAGCCCCAGCATTTT. It specifies CASSLPGQPQHF.

This clone was picked up a small number of times. This rearrangement joins TRBV4-3 to TRBJ1-3; possibly TRBD1 for D (6 bases). The CDR3 has 15 amino acids. The germline gives CDR1 LGHNA, CDR2 YSLEER. V dropped 1 base and J dropped 4 bases, with 11 bases sitting between them. CDR3 loop: CASSQGGGPGNTIYF. In DNA form, the CDR3 reads TGCGCCAGCAGCCAAGGGGGGGGGCCAGGAAACACCATATATTTT.

The chain carries TRBV2 and TRBJ1-2; D perhaps matches TRBD1 (6 bases). The V gene lost 4 bases and the J gene lost 2 bases, with 11 bases spanning the gap. The CDR3 consists of 14 residues. Germline lookup yields CDR1 SNHLY and CDR2 FYNNEI. The CDR3 loop reads CASSGQGRNYGYTF. CDR3 in DNA: TGTGCCAGCAGTGGTCAGGGGAGGAACTATGGCTACACCTTC.

The V call is TRBV27, the J call TRBJ1-2; D is possibly TRBD1 (5 bases). Trimming left V 6 bases short and J 10 bases short, with 18 bases between. CDR3 length: 13 residues. Germline-derived CDR1 and CDR2 are MNHEY and SMNVEV (reference sequence). CDR3 coding DNA: TGTGCCAGCAGCCGGGGGACCGGATGGGACTACACCTTC. Translation gives CASSRGTGWDYTF.

The chain combines TRBV9 with TRBJ2-1, with TRBD2 matching 7 bases. V shed 5 bases and J 9 bases; nucleotides not matched to a gene: 20. CDR3 length: 17 residues. CDR1 and CDR2 (germline): SGDLS, YYNGEE. The CDR3 DNA sequence: TGTGCCAGCAGTCCATTGGGAGGGGCTAGAATCGTCGGTGAGCAGTTCTTC. Translating gives CASSPLGGARIVGEQFF. Full variable domain (missing parts from reference TRBV9 and TRBJ2-1): DSGVTQTPKHLITATGQRVTLRCSPRSGDLSVYWYQQSLDQGLQFLIQYYNGEERAKGNILERFSAQQFPDLHSELNLSSLELGDSALYFCASSPLGGARIVGEQFFGPGTRLTVL.

The chain combines TRBV10-3 with TRBJ2-7; 9 nucleotides align to TRBD2. This CDR3 is built from 14 residues. V was pared by 5 bases and J by 3 bases, with 5 bases of the junction left unmatched. Germline V gene lookup returns CDR1 ENHRY and CDR2 SYGVKD. The CDR3 spells CAISLTSGGYEQYF. Written as DNA, the CDR3 is TGTGCCATCAGTCTGACTAGCGGAGGCTACGAGCAGTACTTC.